This TCR beta chain was recorded in a study of T cells after yellow fever vaccination. The germline V gene has CDR1 SEHNR and CDR2 FQNEAQ (reference sequence). Trimming took off 3 bases at V and 3 bases at J, with 8 bases between the two ends. The CDR3 is made up of 13 amino acids. Study-wide results and limits: Primary-vaccination clones mostly resurfaced post-booster (less than 98% CD4, 85% to 90% CD8).

In the case of this clonotype: Its antigen is unknown.

Template switching with 5'RACE generated the TCR cDNA and added a universal primer site and UMIs. TCRdb independently ran MiXCR on the 5' RACE reads; one entry per CDR3 protein. The sample carries roughly 190,000 distinct CDR3 sequences, approximately 9.9% recorded once. The TCR originated in a man between 18 and 35 years old who received the YFV17D yellow fever vaccine. Source: CD8+ T cells sorted from PBMCs, taken 15 days after the yellow fever booster vaccination. This chain joins TRBV7-9 and TRBJ1-1; a weak D match, TRBD1 (5 bases). The CDR3 DNA is TGTGCCAGCAGCTTCCCCAGGGACACTGAAGCTTTCTTT. This codes for CASSFPRDTEAFF.